A single sample gave rise to the 26 T cell receptor beta chains below, sequenced in a study of human T cells and chemical hapten exposure. TCRdb reprocessed the RACE reads via MiXCR and lists one record per CDR3 protein. The sample lists 50,000 to 60,000 distinct CDR3 sequences; 9.5% to 15% were seen once. Sample time point: patch test 3, about 24 weeks after DPC sensitization. Stated treatment: therapeutic diphenylcyclopropenone sensitization with weekly scalp DPC. The input for sequencing was whole blood, taken in connection with sensitization to the hapten diphenylcyclopropenone (DPC). The receptors derive from a man aged 25 to 40 with alopecia areata. Some clones in this sample may be carry-over from other donors' samples.

In its sample, this clonotype was seen many times. The V call is TRBV6-2 or TRBV6-3, the J call TRBJ1-2; D not resolved. Germline-derived CDR1 and CDR2 are MNHEY and SVGEGT. Trimming cost V 7 bases and J 4 bases, with 10 bases left between them. The CDR3 loop spans 12 amino acids. The CDR3 DNA reads TGTGCCAGCACAGGAACTTCCTATGGCTACACCTTC. Its translation: CASTGTSYGYTF.

This clonotype has a count of ten or more. The genes are TRBV7-3 and TRBJ2-1; D is possibly TRBD2 (7 bases). Trimming took off 1 base at V and 4 bases at J, with 14 bases between the two ends. CDR1 SGHTA and CDR2 FQGTGA come from the germline V gene. The CDR3 runs 16 residues. The chain's CDR3 is CASSLNAGAAYNEQFF. CDR3 nucleotide sequence: TGTGCCAGCAGCTTAAACGCGGGGGCCGCTTACAATGAGCAGTTCTTC. The variable domain in full, completed from reference TRBV7-3 and TRBJ2-1, reads GAGVSQTPSNKVTEKGKYVELRCDPISGHTALYWYRQSLGQGPEFLIYFQGTGAADDSGLPNDRFFAVRPEGSVSTLKIQRTERGDSAVYLCASSLNAGAAYNEQFFGPGTRLTVL.

The chain recombines TRBV10-3 with TRBJ2-5; 8 bases agree with TRBD2. V lost 0 bases, J lost 3 bases, and 3 bases stayed unmatched. The CDR3 loop spans 15 amino acids. Germline V gives CDR1 ENHRY, CDR2 SYGVKD. The CDR3 loop reads CAISESPAGEETQYF. CDR3 DNA: TGTGCCATCAGTGAGTCCCCAGCGGGGGAAGAGACCCAGTACTTC.

This clonotype came up a few times. This chain links TRBV7-3 with TRBJ2-3; no firm D call. Deletions cut 0 bases from V and 2 bases from J, with 3 bases between. In germline, CDR1 is SGHTA, CDR2 FQGTGA. CDR3 length equals 13 residues. In DNA form, the CDR3 reads TGTGCCAGCAGCTTAACTAACACAGATACGCAGTATTTT. The encoded protein is CASSLTNTDTQYF.

This clonotype was seen repeatedly, ten times or more. The DNA of the CDR3 is TGTGCCAGCAGCGAAGGGGGTAGCTCCTACGAGCAGTACTTC. It specifies CASSEGGSSYEQYF. V usage is TRBV9 and J usage is TRBJ2-7; D is possibly TRBD1 (6 bases). Germline-derived CDR1 and CDR2 are SGDLS and YYNGEE. The CDR3 loop spans 14 amino acids. V lost 3 bases and J lost 0, with 10 bases in between. Using reference TRBV9 and TRBJ2-7 for the parts outside the CDR3, the full variable domain is DSGVTQTPKHLITATGQRVTLRCSPRSGDLSVYWYQQSLDQGLQFLIQYYNGEERAKGNILERFSAQQFPDLHSELNLSSLELGDSALYFCASSEGGSSYEQYFGPGTRLTVT.

This clonotype was counted at least ten times. The CDR3 spells CASSPERGYGYTF. CDR3 bases: TGTGCCAGCTCACCGGAGAGGGGCTATGGCTACACCTTC. The rearrangement uses TRBV18 and TRBJ1-2; D may be TRBD1 (5 bases). This CDR3 is built from 13 residues. Germline-derived CDR1 and CDR2 are KGHSH and LQKENI. V lost 3 bases and J 4 bases, leaving 9 bases between the germline ends.

In its sample, this clonotype was seen many times. The gene calls are TRBV5-1 and TRBJ2-1; tentatively, D is TRBD2 (5 bases). V was shortened by 2 bases and J by 2 bases, with 11 bases between the two germline ends. The length of the CDR3 is 15 residues. Germline CDR1 and CDR2: SGHRS and YFSETQ. Here the CDR3 DNA reads TGCGCCAGCAGCTTACAAGCGGAGACCTACAATGAGCAGTTCTTC. Amino acid sequence: CASSLQAETYNEQFF.

This clonotype has at least ten counts. The V and J genes are TRBV6-5 and TRBJ1-6, with TRBD1 matching 7 bases. The V and J ends lost 5 bases and 9 bases, in that order; junction bases with no gene match: 7. The CDR3 contains 14 residues. Germline V gene data show CDR1 as MNHEY and CDR2 as SVGAGI. In DNA, the CDR3 is TGTGCCAGCAGTCCCACAGCAGGGGGTTCACCCCTCCACTTT. This codes for CASSPTAGGSPLHF.

Many counts were recorded for this clonotype. The rearrangement links TRBV7-9 to TRBJ1-2; TRBD1 matches 7 bases. CDR1 and CDR2 from the germline V gene are SEHNR and FQNEAQ (reference sequence). CDR3 length: 15 amino acids. The J segment lost 6 bases and the V segment lost 1 base, leaving 8 bases of the junction unmatched. CDR3 sequence: CASSLVPTGKDGYTF. The CDR3 DNA is TGTGCCAGCAGCTTAGTTCCGACAGGGAAGGATGGCTACACCTTC.

This chain uses TRBV24-1 with TRBJ1-2; 9 nucleotides match TRBD1. Germline loops: CDR1 KGHDR, CDR2 SFDVKD. The CDR3 is 14 amino acids. Trimming at V came to 3 bases and at J to 6 bases, leaving 4 bases not matched to a gene. The CDR3 sequence is CATSDPGQGNGYTF. For the CDR3, the DNA is TGTGCCACCAGTGATCCAGGACAGGGGAATGGCTACACCTTC.

Only a few counts were recorded for this clonotype. The V call is TRBV9, the J call TRBJ2-3; no clear D. The germline CDR1 and CDR2 sequences are SGDLS and YYNGEE. The CDR3 has 14 residues. V was cut by 0 bases and J by 5 bases, with 10 bases left in between. Written as DNA, the CDR3 is TGTGCCAGCAGCGTAGTGGGCAGTAGAGATACGCAGTATTTT. Protein sequence: CASSVVGSRDTQYF.

In DNA form, the CDR3 reads TGCAGCGTTCGGACAGGGTATACTGAAGCTTTCTTT. It translates to CSVRTGYTEAFF. V and J are TRBV29-1 and TRBJ1-1, with 8 bases fitting TRBD1. Per germline, CDR1 SQVTM and CDR2 ANQGSEA. Trimming took 5 bases from V and 5 from J; bases not matched to a gene: 4. CDR3 size: 12 residues. Together with reference TRBV29-1 and TRBJ1-1, the CDR3 gives the full variable domain: SAVISQKPSRDICQRGTSLTIQCQVDSQVTMMFWYRQQPGQSLTLIATANQGSEATYESGFVIDKFPISRPNLTFSTLTVSNMSPEDSSIYLCSVRTGYTEAFFGQGTRLTVV.

This clonotype was seen only a few times. The CDR3 coding sequence is TGTGCCAGCAGCTCCGGACTAGCGAAAGAGACCCAGTACTTC. This gives the protein CASSSGLAKETQYF. J is TRBJ2-5 and V is TRBV3-1; 9 bases fit TRBD2. Germline CDR1 and CDR2: LGHDT and YNNKEL (reference sequence). This CDR3 is 14 amino acids long. J lost 3 bases, V lost 5 bases, and 4 bases had no gene match.

The chain couples TRBV16 to TRBJ2-7; the D gene is possibly TRBD2 (6 bases). The CDR3 contains 16 residues. V was clipped by 1 base and J by 4 bases, with 17 bases between them. Germline loops: CDR1 KGHSY, CDR2 FQNENV. The CDR3 region is CASSQWGSRGPYEQYF. The CDR3 DNA is TGTGCCAGCAGCCAATGGGGGTCGCGGGGCCCGTACGAGCAGTACTTC.

This clonotype came up many times. The rearrangement joins TRBV24-1 to TRBJ2-7; weak D call: TRBD1 (6 bases). This CDR3 is built from 16 residues. Trimming stripped 4 bases from V and 3 bases from J, with 18 bases between. CDR1 and CDR2 (germline): KGHDR, SFDVKD. The CDR3 loop is CATSDPKRTARYEQYF. The CDR3 nucleotides read TGTGCCACCAGTGACCCGAAGAGGACAGCGCGCTACGAGCAGTACTTC.

This clonotype was counted only a few times. This chain uses TRBV9 with TRBJ2-5; TRBD2 agrees at 7 bases. The CDR3 spans 14 residues. With V trimmed by 4 bases and J by 5 bases, 8 bases remained unmatched. Looked up from germline, CDR1 is SGDLS and CDR2 is YYNGEE. The CDR3 region has the DNA TGTGCCAGCAGCCTCGCGACTAGCCCGGAGACCCAGTACTTC. Its translation: CASSLATSPETQYF.

This clonotype was observed many times. The gene calls are TRBV7-6 and TRBJ1-4; possible D gene TRBD1, 6 bases. Per the germline V gene, CDR1 is SGHVS and CDR2 is FNYEAQ. V was pared by 0 bases and J by 3 bases, with 11 bases between. This CDR3 is 16 amino acids long. The CDR3 coding sequence is TGTGCCAGCAGCTTAGCCGGGGGCGCGTCTAATGAAAAACTGTTTTTT. It yields the protein CASSLAGGASNEKLFF. Full variable domain (rest looked up from reference TRBV7-6 and TRBJ1-4): GAGVSQSPRYKVTKRGQDVALRCDPISGHVSLYWYRQALGQGPEFLTYFNYEAQQDKSGLPNDRFSAERPEGSISTLTIQRTEQRDSAMYRCASSLAGGASNEKLFFGSGTQLSVL.

The chain joins TRBV7-2 to TRBJ1-4; 8 bases line up with TRBD1. V shed 1 base, J shed 4 bases, and the junction held 2 bases outside the gene matches. Germline-derived CDR1 and CDR2 are SGHTA and FQGNSA. This CDR3 spans 15 amino acids. CDR3 residues: CASSLGDRHNEKLFF. The CDR3, as DNA: TGTGCCAGCAGCTTAGGGGACAGGCATAATGAAAAACTGTTTTTT.

Concerning this clonotype: A clone one base away is much larger, so this may be a read error. This chain joins TRBV14 and TRBJ2-2, with a weak D call TRBD1 (6 bases). This CDR3 has 15 residues. The germline CDR1 and CDR2 sequences are SGHDN and FVKESK. Trimming left V 2 bases short and J 7 bases short, with 14 bases between. The CDR3 sequence is CASSQRGGIGGELFF. The CDR3 DNA sequence: TGTGCCAGCAGCCAACGAGGGGGAATCGGCGGGGAGCTGTTTTTT.

This clonotype was recorded at least ten times. V gene TRBV12-3 or TRBV12-4 combines with J gene TRBJ2-3; D is possibly TRBD1 (5 bases). Trimming removed 7 bases from V and 5 bases from J, with 13 bases in between. CDR3 size: 13 residues. This chain's CDR3 is CASNSGSGDTQYF. The CDR3 coding sequence is TGTGCCAGCAACTCAGGGTCGGGAGATACGCAGTATTTT.

This rearrangement joins TRBV30 to TRBJ1-4; perhaps TRBD1 as D (5 bases). V lost 1 base and J lost 3, with 12 bases in between. This CDR3 region has 15 residues. CDR1 and CDR2 (germline): GTSNPN, SVGIG (reference sequence). CDR3 sequence (DNA): TGTGCCTGGAGTGGACGAGGGGCAGCTAATGAAAAACTGTTTTTT. This sequence encodes CAWSGRGAANEKLFF.

This chain joins TRBV4-2 and TRBJ1-2; D ambiguous. In germline, CDR1 is LGHNA, CDR2 YNFKEQ. The V end was cut by 3 bases, the J end by 2 bases, with 19 bases between. The CDR3 contains 17 residues. The CDR3 nucleotides read TGTGCCAGCAGCCAGGACCCCCCTGACGAGGAAAACTATGGCTACACCTTC. Translated: CASSQDPPDEENYGYTF.

The chain couples TRBV9 to TRBJ1-5; D gene ambiguous. Germline V lookup: CDR1 SGDLS, CDR2 YYNGEE. This CDR3 region has 14 residues. Trimming stripped 4 bases from V and 1 base from J, with 9 bases between. The chain's CDR3 is CASSPGMSNQPQHF. For the CDR3, the DNA is TGTGCCAGCAGCCCTGGGATGAGCAATCAGCCCCAGCATTTT.

This clonotype was recorded many times. The chain is built from TRBV29-1 and TRBJ2-2; D is uncertain. The CDR3 extends over 13 amino acids. V was cut by 4 bases and J by 6 bases, with 12 bases left in between. Per the germline V gene, CDR1 is SQVTM and CDR2 is ANQGSEA. For the CDR3, the DNA is TGCAGCGTTGGTGGCAGTACCTCCGGGGAGCTGTTTTTT. Amino acids: CSVGGSTSGELFF.

The rearrangement links TRBV9 to TRBJ2-7, with 9 bases that match TRBD2. Trimming removed 0 bases from V and 1 base from J; junction bases left unmatched: 5. The length of the CDR3 is 16 residues. Per the germline V gene, CDR1 is SGDLS and CDR2 is YYNGEE. The CDR3 DNA follows: TGTGCCAGCAGCGTAGACCCGACTAGCGGATCCTACGAGCAGTACTTC. The encoded protein is CASSVDPTSGSYEQYF.

Note on this clonotype: One junction end does not reproduce the germline sequence, and a read error may be involved. This rearrangement joins TRBV28 to TRBJ2-2, with a possible D match to TRBD2 (7 bases). Germline lookup yields CDR1 MDHEN and CDR2 SYDVKM. This CDR3 has 17 residues. The CDR3 loop reads CVSSLGGRRSNTGELFF. CDR3 nucleotide sequence: TGTGTCAGCAGTCTCGGGGGGCGGAGATCAAACACCGGGGAGCTGTTTTTT.